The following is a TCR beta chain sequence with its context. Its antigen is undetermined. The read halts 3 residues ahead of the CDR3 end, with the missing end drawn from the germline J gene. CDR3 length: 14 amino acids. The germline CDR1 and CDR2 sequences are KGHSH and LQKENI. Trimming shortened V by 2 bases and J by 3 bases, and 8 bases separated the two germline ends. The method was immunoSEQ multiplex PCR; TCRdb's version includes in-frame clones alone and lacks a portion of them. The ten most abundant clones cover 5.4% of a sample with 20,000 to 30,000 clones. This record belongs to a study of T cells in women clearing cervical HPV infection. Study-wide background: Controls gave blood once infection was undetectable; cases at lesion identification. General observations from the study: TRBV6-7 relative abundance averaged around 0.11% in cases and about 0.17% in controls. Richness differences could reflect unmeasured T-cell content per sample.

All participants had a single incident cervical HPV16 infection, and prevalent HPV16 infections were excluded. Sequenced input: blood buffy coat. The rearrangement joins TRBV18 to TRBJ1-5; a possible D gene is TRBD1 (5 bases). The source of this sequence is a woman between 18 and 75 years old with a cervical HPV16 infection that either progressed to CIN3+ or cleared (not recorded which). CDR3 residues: CASSPGGNNQPQHF. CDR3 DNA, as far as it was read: TGTGCCAGCTCACCAGGGGGGAACAATCAGCCC.